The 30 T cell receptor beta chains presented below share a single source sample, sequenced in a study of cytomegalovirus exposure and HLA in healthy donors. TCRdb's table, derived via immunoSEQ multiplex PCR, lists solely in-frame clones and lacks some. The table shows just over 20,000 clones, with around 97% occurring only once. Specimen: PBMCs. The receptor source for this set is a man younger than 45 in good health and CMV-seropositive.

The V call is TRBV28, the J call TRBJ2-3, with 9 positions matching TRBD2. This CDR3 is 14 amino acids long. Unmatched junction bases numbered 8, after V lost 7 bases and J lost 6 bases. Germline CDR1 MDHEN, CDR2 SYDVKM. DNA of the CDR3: TGTGCCAGCACCCCTAGCGGGGTCCGGGATACGCAGTATTTT. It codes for CASTPSGVRDTQYF.

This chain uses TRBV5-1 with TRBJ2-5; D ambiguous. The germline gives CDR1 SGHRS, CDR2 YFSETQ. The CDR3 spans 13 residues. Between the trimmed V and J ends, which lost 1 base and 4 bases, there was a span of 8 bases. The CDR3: CASSLQSLETQYF. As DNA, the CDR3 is TGCGCCAGCAGCTTGCAAAGCTTAGAGACCCAGTACTTC.

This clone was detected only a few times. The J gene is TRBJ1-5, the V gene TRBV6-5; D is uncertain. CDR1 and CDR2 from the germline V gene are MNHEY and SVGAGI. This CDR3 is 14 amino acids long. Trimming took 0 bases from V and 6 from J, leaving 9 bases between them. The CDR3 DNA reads TGTGCCAGCAGTTACTCAGGAGCGAGTCAGCCCCAGCATTTT. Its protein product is CASSYSGASQPQHF.

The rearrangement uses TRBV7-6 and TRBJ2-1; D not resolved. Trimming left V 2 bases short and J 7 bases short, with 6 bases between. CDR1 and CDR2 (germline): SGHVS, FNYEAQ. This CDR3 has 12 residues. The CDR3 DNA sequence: TGTGCCAGCAGCTTAAACTTGAATGAGCAGTTCTTC. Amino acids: CASSLNLNEQFF.

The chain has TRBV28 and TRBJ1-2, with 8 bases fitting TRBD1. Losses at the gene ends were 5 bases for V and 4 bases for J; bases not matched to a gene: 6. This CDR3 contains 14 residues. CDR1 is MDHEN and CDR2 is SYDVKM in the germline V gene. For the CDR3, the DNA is TGTGCCAGCAGTGGCGCGGGGACAGGCTATGGCTACACCTTC. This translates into CASSGAGTGYGYTF.

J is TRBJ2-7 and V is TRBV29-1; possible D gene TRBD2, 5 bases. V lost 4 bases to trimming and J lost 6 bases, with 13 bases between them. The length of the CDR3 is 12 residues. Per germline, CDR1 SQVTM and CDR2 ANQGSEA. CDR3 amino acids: CSVVVLAREQYF. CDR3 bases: TGCAGCGTTGTGGTGCTAGCACGCGAGCAGTACTTC.

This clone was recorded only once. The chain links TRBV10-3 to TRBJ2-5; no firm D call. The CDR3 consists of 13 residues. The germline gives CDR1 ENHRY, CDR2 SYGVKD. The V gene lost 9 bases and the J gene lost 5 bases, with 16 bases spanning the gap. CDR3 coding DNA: TGTGCCATTAATATCTCACCCGGGGAGACCCAGTACTTC. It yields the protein CAINISPGETQYF.

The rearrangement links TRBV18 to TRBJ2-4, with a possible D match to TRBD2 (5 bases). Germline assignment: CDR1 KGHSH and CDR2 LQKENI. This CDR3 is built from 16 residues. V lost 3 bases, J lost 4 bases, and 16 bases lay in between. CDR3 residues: CASSPIRETQKNIQYF. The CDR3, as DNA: TGTGCCAGCTCACCTATCCGGGAAACTCAGAAAAACATTCAGTACTTC.

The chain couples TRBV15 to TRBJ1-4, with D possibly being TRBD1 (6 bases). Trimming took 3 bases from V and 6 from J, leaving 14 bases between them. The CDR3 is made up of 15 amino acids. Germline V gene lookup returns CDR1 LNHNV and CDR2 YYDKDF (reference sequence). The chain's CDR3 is CATSRDLRGDEKLFF. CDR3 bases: TGTGCCACCAGCAGGGACCTCAGGGGAGATGAAAAACTGTTTTTT.

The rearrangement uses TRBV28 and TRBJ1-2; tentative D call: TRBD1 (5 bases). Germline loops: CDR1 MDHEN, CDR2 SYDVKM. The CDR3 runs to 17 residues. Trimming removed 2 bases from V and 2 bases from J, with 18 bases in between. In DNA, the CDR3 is TGTGCCAGCAGTTTAGGGGTCGGAGAAGACAGAAACTATGGCTACACCTTC. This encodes CASSLGVGEDRNYGYTF.

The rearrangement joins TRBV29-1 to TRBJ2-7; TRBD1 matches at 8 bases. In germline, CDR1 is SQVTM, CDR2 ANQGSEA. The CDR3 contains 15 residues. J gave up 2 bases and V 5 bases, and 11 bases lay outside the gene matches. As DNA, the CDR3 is TGCAGCGTTTGGGGCGACAGGGGTAAACCCTACGAGCAGTACTTC. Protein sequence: CSVWGDRGKPYEQYF.

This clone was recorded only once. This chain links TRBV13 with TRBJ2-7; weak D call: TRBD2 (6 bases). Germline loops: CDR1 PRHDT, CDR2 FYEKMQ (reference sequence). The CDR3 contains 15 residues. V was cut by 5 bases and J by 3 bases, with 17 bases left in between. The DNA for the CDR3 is TGTGCCAGCAGCCCCCGTGGAGGGAGAAGCTACGAGCAGTACTTC. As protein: CASSPRGGRSYEQYF.

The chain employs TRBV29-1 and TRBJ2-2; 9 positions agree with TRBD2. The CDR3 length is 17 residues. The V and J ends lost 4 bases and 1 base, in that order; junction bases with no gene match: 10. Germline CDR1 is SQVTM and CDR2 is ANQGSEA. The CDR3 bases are TGCAGCGTTGGAGGGCTAGCGGGAATCCAGAACACCGGGGAGCTGTTTTTT. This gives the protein CSVGGLAGIQNTGELFF.

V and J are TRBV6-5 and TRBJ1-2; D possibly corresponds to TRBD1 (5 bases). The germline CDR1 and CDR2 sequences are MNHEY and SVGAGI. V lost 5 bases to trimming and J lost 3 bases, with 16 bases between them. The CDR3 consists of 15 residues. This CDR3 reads CASSPRQRAHYGYTF. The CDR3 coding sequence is TGTGCCAGCAGTCCTCGACAGCGTGCTCACTATGGCTACACCTTC.

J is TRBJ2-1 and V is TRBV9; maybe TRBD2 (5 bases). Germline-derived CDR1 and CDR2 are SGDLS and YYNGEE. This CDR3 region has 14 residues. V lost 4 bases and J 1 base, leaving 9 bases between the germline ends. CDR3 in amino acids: CASSPRGSYNEQFF. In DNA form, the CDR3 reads TGTGCCAGCAGCCCCCGCGGGTCCTACAATGAGCAGTTCTTC.

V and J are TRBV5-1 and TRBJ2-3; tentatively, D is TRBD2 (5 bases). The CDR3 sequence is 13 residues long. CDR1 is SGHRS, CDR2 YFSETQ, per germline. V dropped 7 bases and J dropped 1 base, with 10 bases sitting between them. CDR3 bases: TGCGCCAGCGGGAGTAGCGGCACAGATACGCAGTATTTT. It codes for CASGSSGTDTQYF.

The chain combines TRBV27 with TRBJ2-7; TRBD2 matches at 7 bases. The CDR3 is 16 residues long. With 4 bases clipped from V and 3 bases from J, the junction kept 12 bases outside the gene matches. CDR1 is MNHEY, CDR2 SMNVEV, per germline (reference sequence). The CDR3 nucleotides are TGTGCCAGCAGTTCCCCCGGGCCTAGCGGAAGCTACGAGCAGTACTTC. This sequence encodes CASSSPGPSGSYEQYF.

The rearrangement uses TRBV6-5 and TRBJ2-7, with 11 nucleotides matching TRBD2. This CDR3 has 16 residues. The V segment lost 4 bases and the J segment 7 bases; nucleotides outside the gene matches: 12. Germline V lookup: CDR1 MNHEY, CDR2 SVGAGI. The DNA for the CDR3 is TGTGCCAGCAGTTCAACTTTAGCGGGAGGGTCTCGAGAGCAGTACTTC. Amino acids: CASSSTLAGGSREQYF.

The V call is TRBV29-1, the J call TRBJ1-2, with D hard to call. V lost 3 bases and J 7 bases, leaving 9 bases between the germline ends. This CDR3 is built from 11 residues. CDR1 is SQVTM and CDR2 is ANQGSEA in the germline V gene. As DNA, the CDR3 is TGCAGCGTTGACCCTAGGCGTGGCTACACCTTC. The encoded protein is CSVDPRRGYTF. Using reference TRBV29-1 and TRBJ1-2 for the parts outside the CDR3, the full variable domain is SAVISQKPSRDICQRGTSLTIQCQVDSQVTMMFWYRQQPGQSLTLIATANQGSEATYESGFVIDKFPISRPNLTFSTLTVSNMSPEDSSIYLCSVDPRRGYTFGSGTRLTVV.

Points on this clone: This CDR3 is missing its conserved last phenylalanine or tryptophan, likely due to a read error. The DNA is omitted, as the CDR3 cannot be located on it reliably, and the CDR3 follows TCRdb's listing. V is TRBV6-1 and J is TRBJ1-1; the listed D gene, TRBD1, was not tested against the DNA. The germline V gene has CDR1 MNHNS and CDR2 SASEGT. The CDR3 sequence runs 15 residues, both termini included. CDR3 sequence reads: CASSEAMDSSSHRLV.

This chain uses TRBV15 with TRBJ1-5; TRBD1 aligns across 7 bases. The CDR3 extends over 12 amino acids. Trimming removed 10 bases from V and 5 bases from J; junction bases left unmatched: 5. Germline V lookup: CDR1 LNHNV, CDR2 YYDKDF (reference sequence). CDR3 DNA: TGTGCCAGTAGGGGGCCGGATCAGCCCCAGCATTTT. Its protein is CASRGPDQPQHF.

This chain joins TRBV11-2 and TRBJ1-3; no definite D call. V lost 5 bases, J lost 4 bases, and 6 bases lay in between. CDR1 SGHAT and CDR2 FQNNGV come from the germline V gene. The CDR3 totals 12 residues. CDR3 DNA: TGTGCCAGCAGCAGGGAGGGAAACACCATATATTTT. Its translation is CASSREGNTIYF.

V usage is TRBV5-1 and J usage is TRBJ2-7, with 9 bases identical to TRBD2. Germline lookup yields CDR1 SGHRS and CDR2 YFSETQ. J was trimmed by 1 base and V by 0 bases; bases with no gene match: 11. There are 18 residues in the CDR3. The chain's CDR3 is CASSLASVGSGSSYEQYF. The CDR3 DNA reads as TGCGCCAGCAGCTTGGCGAGTGTAGGTAGCGGGAGTTCCTACGAGCAGTACTTC.

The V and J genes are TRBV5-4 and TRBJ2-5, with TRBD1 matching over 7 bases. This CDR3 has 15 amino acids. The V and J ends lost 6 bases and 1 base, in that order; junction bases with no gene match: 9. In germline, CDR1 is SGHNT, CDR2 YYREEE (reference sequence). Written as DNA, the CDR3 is TGTGCCAGCAAACAGGGGACACCAATCCAAGAGACCCAGTACTTC. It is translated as CASKQGTPIQETQYF.

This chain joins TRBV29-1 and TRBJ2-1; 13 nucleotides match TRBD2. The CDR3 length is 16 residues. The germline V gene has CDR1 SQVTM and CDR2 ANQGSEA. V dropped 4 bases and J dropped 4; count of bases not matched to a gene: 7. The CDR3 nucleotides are TGCAGCGTTGTAGGACTAGCGGGAGATGGATACAATGAGCAGTTCTTC. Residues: CSVVGLAGDGYNEQFF.

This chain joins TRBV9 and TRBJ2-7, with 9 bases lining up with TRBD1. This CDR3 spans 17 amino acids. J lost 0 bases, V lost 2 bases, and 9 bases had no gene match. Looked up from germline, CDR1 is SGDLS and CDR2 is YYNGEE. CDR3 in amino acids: CASSVGAGTGSSYEQYF. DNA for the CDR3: TGTGCCAGCAGCGTCGGGGCAGGGACAGGGAGCTCCTACGAGCAGTACTTC.

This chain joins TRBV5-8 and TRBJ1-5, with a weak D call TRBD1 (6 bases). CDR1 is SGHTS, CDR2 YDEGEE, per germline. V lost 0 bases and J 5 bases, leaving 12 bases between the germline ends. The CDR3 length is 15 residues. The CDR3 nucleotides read TGTGCCAGCAGCTTGGGACAGGAGTCCGATCAGCCCCAGCATTTT. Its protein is CASSLGQESDQPQHF.

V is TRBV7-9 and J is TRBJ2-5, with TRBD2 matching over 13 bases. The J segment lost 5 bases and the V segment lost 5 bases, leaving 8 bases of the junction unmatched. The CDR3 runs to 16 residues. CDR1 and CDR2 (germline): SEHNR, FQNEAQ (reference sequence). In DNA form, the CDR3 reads TGTGCCAGCAGCCCCCGGACTAGCGGGAGCTTCGAGACCCAGTACTTC. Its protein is CASSPRTSGSFETQYF.

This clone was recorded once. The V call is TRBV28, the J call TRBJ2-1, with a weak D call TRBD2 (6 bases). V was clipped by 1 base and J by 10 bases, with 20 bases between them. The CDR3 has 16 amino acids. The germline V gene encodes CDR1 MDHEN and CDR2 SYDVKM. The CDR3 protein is CASSLFGGGIWDEQFF. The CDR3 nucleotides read TGTGCCAGCAGTTTATTCGGGGGTGGCATATGGGACGAGCAGTTCTTC. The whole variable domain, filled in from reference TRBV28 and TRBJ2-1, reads DVKVTQSSRYLVKRTGEKVFLECVQDMDHENMFWYRQDPGLGLRLIYFSYDVKMKEKGDIPEGYSVSREKKERFSLILESASTNQTSMYLCASSLFGGGIWDEQFFGPGTRLTVL.

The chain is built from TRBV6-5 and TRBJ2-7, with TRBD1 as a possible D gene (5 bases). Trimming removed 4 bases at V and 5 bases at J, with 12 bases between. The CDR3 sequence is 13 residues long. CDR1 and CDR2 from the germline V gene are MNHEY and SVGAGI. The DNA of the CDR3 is TGTGCCAGCAGTTCGGTCAGGGCACACGAGCAGTACTTC. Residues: CASSSVRAHEQYF.